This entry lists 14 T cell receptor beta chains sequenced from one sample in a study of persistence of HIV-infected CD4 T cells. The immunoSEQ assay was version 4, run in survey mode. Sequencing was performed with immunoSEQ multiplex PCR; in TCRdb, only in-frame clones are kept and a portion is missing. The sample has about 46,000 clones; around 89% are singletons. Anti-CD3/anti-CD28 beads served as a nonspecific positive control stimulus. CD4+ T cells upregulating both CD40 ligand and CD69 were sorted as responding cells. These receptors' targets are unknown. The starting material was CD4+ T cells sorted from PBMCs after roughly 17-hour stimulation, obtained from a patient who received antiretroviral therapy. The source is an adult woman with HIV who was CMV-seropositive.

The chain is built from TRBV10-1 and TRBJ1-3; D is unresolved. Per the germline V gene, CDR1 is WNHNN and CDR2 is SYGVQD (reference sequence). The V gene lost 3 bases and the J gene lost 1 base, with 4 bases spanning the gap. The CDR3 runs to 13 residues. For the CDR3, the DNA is TGCGCCAGCAGTGACAGTTCTGGAAACACCATATATTTT. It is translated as CASSDSSGNTIYF.

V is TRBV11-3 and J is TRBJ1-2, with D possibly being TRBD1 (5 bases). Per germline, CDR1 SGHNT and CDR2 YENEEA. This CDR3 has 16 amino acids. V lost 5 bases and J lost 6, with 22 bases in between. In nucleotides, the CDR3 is TGTGCCAGCAGCCCGGGGGGGGGTTCCAAAGGGCATGGCTACACCTTC. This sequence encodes CASSPGGGSKGHGYTF.

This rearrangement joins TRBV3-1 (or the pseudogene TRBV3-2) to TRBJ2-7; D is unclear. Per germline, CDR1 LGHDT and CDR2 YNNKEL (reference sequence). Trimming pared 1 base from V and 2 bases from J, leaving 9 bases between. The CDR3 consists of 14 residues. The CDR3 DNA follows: TGTGCCAGCAGCCAAGCTGCTTACGCCTACGAGCAGTACTTC. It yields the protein CASSQAAYAYEQYF.

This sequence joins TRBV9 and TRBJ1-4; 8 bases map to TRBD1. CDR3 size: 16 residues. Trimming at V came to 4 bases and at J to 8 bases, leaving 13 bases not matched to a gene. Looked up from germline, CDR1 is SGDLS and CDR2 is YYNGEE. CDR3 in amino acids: CASSPLGGTGGEKLFF. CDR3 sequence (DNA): TGTGCCAGCAGCCCCCTGGGGGGGACAGGCGGGGAAAAACTGTTTTTT. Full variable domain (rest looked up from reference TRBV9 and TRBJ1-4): DSGVTQTPKHLITATGQRVTLRCSPRSGDLSVYWYQQSLDQGLQFLIQYYNGEERAKGNILERFSAQQFPDLHSELNLSSLELGDSALYFCASSPLGGTGGEKLFFGSGTQLSVL.

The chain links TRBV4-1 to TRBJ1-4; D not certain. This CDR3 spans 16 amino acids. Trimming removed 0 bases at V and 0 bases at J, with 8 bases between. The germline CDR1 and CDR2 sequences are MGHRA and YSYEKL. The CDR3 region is CASSQDPSATNEKLFF. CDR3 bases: TGCGCCAGCAGCCAAGATCCCTCAGCAACTAATGAAAAACTGTTTTTT.

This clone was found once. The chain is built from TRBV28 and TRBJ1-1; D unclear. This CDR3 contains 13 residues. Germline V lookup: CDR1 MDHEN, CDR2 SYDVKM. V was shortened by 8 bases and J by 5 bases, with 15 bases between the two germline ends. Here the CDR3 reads CASRTAIGTEAFF. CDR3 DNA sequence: TGTGCCAGCCGAACCGCTATCGGGACTGAAGCTTTCTTT.

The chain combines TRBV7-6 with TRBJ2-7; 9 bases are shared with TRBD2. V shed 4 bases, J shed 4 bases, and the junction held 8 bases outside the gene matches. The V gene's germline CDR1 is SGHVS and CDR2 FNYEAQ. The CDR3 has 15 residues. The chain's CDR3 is CASSSSGRRGYEQYF. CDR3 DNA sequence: TGTGCCAGCAGCTCCAGCGGGAGGAGGGGTTACGAGCAGTACTTC.

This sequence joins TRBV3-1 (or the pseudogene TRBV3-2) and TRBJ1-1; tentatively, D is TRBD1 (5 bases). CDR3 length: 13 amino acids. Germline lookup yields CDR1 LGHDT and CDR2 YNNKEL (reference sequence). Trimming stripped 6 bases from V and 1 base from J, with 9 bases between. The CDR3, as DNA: TGTGCCAGCAGTTCACAGGCGAACACTGAAGCTTTCTTT. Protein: CASSSQANTEAFF.

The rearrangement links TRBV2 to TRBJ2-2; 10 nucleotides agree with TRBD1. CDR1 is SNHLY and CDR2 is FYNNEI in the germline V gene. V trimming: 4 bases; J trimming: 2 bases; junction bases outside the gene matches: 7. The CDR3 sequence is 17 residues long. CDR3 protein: CASSVFGTGVNTGELFF. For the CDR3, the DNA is TGTGCCAGCAGTGTATTCGGGACAGGGGTCAACACCGGGGAGCTGTTTTTT.

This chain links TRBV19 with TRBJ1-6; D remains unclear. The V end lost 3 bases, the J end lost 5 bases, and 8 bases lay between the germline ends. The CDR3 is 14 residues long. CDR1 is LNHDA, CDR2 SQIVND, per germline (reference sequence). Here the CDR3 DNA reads TGTGCCAGTAGTATTGGGATCGATAATTCACCCCTCCACTTT. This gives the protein CASSIGIDNSPLHF.

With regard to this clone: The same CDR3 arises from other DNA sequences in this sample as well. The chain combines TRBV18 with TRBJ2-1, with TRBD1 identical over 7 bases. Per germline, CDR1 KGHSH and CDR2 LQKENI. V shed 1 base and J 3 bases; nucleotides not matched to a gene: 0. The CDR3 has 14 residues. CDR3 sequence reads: CASSPRDSYNEQFF. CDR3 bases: TGTGCCAGCTCACCACGGGACAGCTACAATGAGCAGTTCTTC.

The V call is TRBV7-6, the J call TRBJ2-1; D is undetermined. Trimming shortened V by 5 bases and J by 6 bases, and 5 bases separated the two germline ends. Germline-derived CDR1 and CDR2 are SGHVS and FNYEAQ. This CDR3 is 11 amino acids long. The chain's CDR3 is CASSPSNEQFF. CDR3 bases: TGTGCCAGCAGCCCCTCCAATGAGCAGTTCTTC. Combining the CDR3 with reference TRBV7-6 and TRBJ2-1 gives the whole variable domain GAGVSQSPRYKVTKRGQDVALRCDPISGHVSLYWYRQALGQGPEFLTYFNYEAQQDKSGLPNDRFSAERPEGSISTLTIQRTEQRDSAMYRCASSPSNEQFFGPGTRLTVL.

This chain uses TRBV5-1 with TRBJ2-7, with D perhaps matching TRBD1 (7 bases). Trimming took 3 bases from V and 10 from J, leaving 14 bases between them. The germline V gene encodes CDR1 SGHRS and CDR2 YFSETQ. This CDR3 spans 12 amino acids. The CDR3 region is CASSSNQGGQYF. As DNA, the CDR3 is TGCGCCAGCAGCTCAAACCAGGGGGGACAGTACTTC.

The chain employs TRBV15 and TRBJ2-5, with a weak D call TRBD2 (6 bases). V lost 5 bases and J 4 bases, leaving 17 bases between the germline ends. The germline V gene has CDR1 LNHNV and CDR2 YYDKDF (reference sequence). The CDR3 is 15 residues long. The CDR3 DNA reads TGTGCCACCAGCGCTAGGGACTCAGTTTTAGAGACCCAGTACTTC. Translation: CATSARDSVLETQYF.